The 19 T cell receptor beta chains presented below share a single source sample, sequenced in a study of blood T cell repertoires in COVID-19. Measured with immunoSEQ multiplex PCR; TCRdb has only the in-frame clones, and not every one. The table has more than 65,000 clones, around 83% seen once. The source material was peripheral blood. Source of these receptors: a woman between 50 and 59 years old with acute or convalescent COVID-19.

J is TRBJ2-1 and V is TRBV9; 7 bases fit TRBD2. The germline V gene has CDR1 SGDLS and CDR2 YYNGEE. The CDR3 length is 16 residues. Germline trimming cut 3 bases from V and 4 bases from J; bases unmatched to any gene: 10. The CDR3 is CASSARLARGYNEQFF. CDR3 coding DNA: TGTGCCAGCAGCGCCCGACTAGCCCGAGGGTACAATGAGCAGTTCTTC.

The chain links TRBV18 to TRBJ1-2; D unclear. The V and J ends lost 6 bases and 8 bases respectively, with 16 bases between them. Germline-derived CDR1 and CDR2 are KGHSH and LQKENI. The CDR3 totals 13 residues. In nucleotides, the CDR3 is TGTGCCAGCTCTCCCATATGGGCCCGCGGCTACACCTTC. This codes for CASSPIWARGYTF.

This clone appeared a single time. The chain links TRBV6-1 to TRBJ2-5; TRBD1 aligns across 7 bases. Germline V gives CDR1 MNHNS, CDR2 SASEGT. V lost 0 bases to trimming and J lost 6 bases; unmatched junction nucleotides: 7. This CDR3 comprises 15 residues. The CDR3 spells CASSEATTGSKTQYF. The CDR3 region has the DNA TGTGCCAGCAGTGAAGCAACGACAGGGTCGAAGACCCAGTACTTC.

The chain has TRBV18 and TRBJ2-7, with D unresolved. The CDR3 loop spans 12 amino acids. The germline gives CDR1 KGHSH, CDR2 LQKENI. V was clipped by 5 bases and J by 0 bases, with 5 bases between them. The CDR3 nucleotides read TGTGCCAGCTCATCCAGCTCCTACGAGCAGTACTTC. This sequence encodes CASSSSSYEQYF.

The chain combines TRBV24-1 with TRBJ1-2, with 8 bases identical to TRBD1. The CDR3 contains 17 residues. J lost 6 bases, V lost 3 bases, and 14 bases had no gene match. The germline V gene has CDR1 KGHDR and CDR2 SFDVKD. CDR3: CATSDARGQGSGDGYTF. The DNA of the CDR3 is TGTGCCACCAGTGATGCTCGCGGACAGGGATCGGGAGATGGCTACACCTTC.

Written as DNA, the CDR3 is TGTGCCAGCAGCCGAACCGGGGTCGCGCGCCCGAAGCCGAACACTGAAGCTTTCTTT. This translates into CASSRTGVARPKPNTEAFF. This chain joins TRBV3-1 (or the pseudogene TRBV3-2) and TRBJ1-1, with D hard to call. V lost 4 bases and J 1 base, leaving 25 bases between the germline ends. The CDR3 is made up of 19 amino acids. The germline CDR1 and CDR2 sequences are LGHDT and YNNKEL (reference sequence).

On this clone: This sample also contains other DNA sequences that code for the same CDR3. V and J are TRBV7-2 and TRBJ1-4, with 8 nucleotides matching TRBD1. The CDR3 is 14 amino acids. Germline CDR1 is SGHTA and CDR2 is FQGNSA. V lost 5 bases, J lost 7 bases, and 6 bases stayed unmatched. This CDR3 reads CASSPGQGREKLFF. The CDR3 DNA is TGTGCCAGCAGCCCAGGACAGGGACGTGAAAAACTGTTTTTT.

In DNA form, the CDR3 reads TGTGCCAGCAGTTGGAACAGGGGTGGGATGGCCGAGCAGTACTTC. It is translated as CASSWNRGGMAEQYF. V usage is TRBV2 and J usage is TRBJ2-7, with 7 bases identical to TRBD1. CDR3 length equals 15 residues. Germline V gene data show CDR1 as SNHLY and CDR2 as FYNNEI. The ends lost 5 bases at V and 6 bases at J; junction bases unmatched: 13. The entire variable domain, with the rest obtained from reference TRBV2 and TRBJ2-7, is as follows: EPEVTQTPSHQVTQMGQEVILRCVPISNHLYFYWYRQILGQKVEFLVSFYNNEISEKSEIFDDQFSVERPDGSNFTLKIRSTKLEDSAMYFCASSWNRGGMAEQYFGPGTRLTVT.

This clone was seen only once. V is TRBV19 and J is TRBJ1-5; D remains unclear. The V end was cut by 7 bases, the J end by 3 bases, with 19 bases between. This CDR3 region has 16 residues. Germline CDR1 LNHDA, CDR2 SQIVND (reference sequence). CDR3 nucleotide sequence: TGTGCCAGTAATCTCCGAGGAGGCCTATCCAATCAGCCCCAGCATTTT. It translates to CASNLRGGLSNQPQHF.

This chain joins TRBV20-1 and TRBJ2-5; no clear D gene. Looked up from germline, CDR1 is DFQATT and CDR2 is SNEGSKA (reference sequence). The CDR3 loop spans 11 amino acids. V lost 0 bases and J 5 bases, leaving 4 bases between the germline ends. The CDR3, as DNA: TGCAGTGCTAGAGATATGGAGACCCAGTACTTC. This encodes CSARDMETQYF.

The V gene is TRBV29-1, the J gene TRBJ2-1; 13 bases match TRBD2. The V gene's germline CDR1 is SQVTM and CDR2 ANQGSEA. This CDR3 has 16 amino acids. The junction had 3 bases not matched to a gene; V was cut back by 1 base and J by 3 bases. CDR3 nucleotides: TGCAGCGTTGAAGGACTAGCGGGAGGCATCTACAATGAGCAGTTCTTC. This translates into CSVEGLAGGIYNEQFF.

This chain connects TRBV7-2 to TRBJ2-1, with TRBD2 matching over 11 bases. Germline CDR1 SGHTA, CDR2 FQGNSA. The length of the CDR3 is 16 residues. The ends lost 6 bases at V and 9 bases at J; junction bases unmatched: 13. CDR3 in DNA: TGTGCCAGCAGACTAGCGGGAGCGGGGTTGGGGGGTGAGCAGTTCTTC. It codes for CASRLAGAGLGGEQFF.

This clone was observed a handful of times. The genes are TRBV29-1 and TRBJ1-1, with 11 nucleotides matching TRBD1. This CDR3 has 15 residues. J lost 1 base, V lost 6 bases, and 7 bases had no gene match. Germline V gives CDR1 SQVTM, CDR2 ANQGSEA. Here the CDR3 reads CSVGTGGFGNTEAFF. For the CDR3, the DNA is TGCAGCGTCGGGACAGGGGGTTTCGGGAACACTGAAGCTTTCTTT.

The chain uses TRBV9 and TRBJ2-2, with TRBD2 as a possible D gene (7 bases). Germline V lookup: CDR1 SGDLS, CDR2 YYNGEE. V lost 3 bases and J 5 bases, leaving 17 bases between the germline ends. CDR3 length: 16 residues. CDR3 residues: CASSAFPRGGTGELFF. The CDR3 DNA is TGTGCCAGCAGCGCGTTCCCGAGGGGGGGGACCGGGGAGCTGTTTTTT.

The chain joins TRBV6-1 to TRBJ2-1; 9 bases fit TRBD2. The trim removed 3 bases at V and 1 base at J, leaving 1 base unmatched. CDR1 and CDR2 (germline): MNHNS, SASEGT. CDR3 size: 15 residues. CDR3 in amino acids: CASSDTSGSYNEQFF. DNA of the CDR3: TGTGCCAGCAGTGATACTAGCGGGTCCTACAATGAGCAGTTCTTC.

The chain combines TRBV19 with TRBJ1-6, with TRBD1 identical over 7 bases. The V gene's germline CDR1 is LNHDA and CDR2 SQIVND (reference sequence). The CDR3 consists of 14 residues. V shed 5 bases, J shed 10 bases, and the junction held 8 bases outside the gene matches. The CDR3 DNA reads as TGTGCCAGTAGTGTGACAGGGTTTGACTCACCCCTCCACTTT. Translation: CASSVTGFDSPLHF.

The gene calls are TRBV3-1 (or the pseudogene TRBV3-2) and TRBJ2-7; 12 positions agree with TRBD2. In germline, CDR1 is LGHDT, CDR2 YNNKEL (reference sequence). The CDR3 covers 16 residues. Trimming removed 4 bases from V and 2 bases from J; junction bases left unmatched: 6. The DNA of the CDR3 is TGTGCCAGCAGCCCCCAAGGGACTAGCGGGCCCTACGAGCAGTACTTC. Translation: CASSPQGTSGPYEQYF.

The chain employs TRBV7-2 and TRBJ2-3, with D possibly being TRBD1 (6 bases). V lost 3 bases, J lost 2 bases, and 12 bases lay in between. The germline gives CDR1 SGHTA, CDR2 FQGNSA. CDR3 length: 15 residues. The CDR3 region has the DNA TGTGCCAGCAGCTTCCAGTGGGACAACACAGATACGCAGTATTTT. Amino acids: CASSFQWDNTDTQYF. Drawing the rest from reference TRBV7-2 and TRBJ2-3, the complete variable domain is GAGVSQSPSNKVTEKGKDVELRCDPISGHTALYWYRQSLGQGLEFLIYFQGNSAPDKSGLPSDRFSAERTGGSVSTLTIQRTQQEDSAVYLCASSFQWDNTDTQYFGPGTRLTVL.

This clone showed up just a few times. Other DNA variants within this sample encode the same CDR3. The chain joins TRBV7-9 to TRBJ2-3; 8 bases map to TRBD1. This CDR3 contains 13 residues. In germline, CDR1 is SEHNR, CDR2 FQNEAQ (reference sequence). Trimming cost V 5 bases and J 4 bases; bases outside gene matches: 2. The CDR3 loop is CASSPRGPDTQYF. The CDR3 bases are TGTGCCAGCAGCCCCAGGGGGCCAGATACGCAGTATTTT.